This TCR beta chain was identified during a study of shared clonotypes between healthy human individuals. Findings and limits, study-wide: Larger estimated richness was generally recorded for naive subsets relative to memory subsets. Sequencing depth was predicted to influence how clonotypes are shared among donors.

Trimming removed 5 bases from V and 0 bases from J, with 13 bases in between. This CDR3 comprises 15 residues. CDR1 and CDR2 (germline): MDHEN, SYDVKM. With respect to this clone: Its target is not known.

The data were produced by immunoSEQ multiplex PCR, yet TCRdb's version contains in-frame clones alone and is incomplete. The data contain over a million clones, about 98% of them singletons. The sequencing sample was made of naive CD4+ T cells sorted from blood. Subset indicated: CD45RA+ positively selected. This chain uses TRBV28 with TRBJ1-2; D is unclear. The sequence derives from a man aged 25 to 40 in good health. In DNA, the CDR3 is TGTGCCAGCAGTATATCCCCGCTCACTAACTATGGCTACACCTTC. Translation: CASSISPLTNYGYTF.